The 6 T cell receptor beta chains below come from one sample, sequenced in a study of regulatory T cells in long-lasting Graves disease. Sequencing libraries for TCR beta were prepared with iRepertoire HTBI primers and Arm-PCR of CDR3 regions. A single record per CDR3 protein comes from TCRdb applying MiXCR to the multiplex PCR reads. This table holds some 430,000 distinct CDR3 sequences, 20% to 25% found once. Documented time point: persistent/refractory GD, antithyroid drugs over 5 years with positive TRAb. PBMCs provided the RNA from which the TCR library was made. Here the sequenced sample was peripheral blood mononuclear cells (PBMCs), taken when the disease was refractory, from a patient treated with antithyroid drugs. These receptors all stem from a female donor with Graves disease.

This clonotype has at least ten counts. The rearrangement joins TRBV12-3 or TRBV12-4 to TRBJ1-2; 9 nucleotides match TRBD1. The CDR3 is 14 amino acids. V was clipped by 6 bases and J by 7 bases; unmatched bases: 9. CDR3 sequence reads: CASSWDRATGGYTF. The CDR3 DNA sequence: TGTGCCAGCAGCTGGGACAGGGCTACCGGTGGCTACACCTTC.

This clonotype was counted ten times or more. This chain joins TRBV28 and TRBJ1-2; 10 bases agree with TRBD1. The V and J ends lost 6 bases and 1 base, in that order; junction bases with no gene match: 11. The CDR3 extends over 17 amino acids. Germline CDR1 MDHEN, CDR2 SYDVKM. CDR3 coding DNA: TGTGCCAGCAGAGATCTCAGACAGGGGGCCCTTAACTATGGCTACACCTTC. This encodes CASRDLRQGALNYGYTF.

This clonotype showed up many times. The chain is built from TRBV27 and TRBJ2-2, with 8 bases identical to TRBD2. V lost 5 bases to trimming and J lost 3 bases; unmatched junction nucleotides: 5. The CDR3 has 15 residues. Germline V gene sequence: CDR1 MNHEY, CDR2 SMNVEV (reference sequence). CDR3 in amino acids: CASSRGGMDTGELFF. The CDR3 coding sequence is TGTGCCAGCAGTCGGGGGGGGATGGACACCGGGGAGCTGTTTTTT.

This sequence joins TRBV5-1 and TRBJ1-5; 8 positions match TRBD1. Losses at the gene ends were 4 bases for V and 3 bases for J; bases not matched to a gene: 6. The CDR3 is 15 amino acids. Germline V gene lookup returns CDR1 SGHRS and CDR2 YFSETQ. The CDR3 DNA reads TGCGCCAGCAGCGCTACAGGGGGTACCAATCAGCCCCAGCATTTT. Translating gives CASSATGGTNQPQHF.

V and J are TRBV5-1 and TRBJ1-4; 7 bases match TRBD1. This CDR3 has 15 residues. The J segment lost 5 bases and the V segment lost 0 bases, leaving 4 bases of the junction unmatched. Germline CDR1 reads SGHRS; CDR2 reads YFSETQ. The CDR3 region is CASSLVGTVNEKLFF. The CDR3 DNA follows: TGCGCCAGCAGCTTGGTCGGGACAGTGAATGAAAAACTGTTTTTT.

A few counts support this clonotype. The chain is built from TRBV29-1 and TRBJ2-4; D possibly corresponds to TRBD2 (5 bases). Per germline, CDR1 SQVTM and CDR2 ANQGSEA. The CDR3 is 15 amino acids. V dropped 2 bases and J dropped 6 bases, with 17 bases sitting between them. CDR3 in DNA: TGCAGCGTTGAAAGCGGCAGCCTAGATGCAAACATTCAGTACTTC. This encodes CSVESGSLDANIQYF.